Below, 20 T cell receptor beta chains from the same sample are listed, as sequenced in a study of blood T cell repertoires in COVID-19. Profiled with immunoSEQ multiplex PCR; TCRdb holds only in-frame clones, not every one. The data show some 28,000 clones, with approximately 92% seen just once and roughly a tenth held by the top ten. Sequencing input: peripheral blood. All receptors come from a man in his fifties or sixties with acute or convalescent COVID-19.

The chain has TRBV27 and TRBJ1-4; D is possibly TRBD1 (5 bases). V was shortened by 6 bases and J by 8 bases, with 22 bases between the two germline ends. The germline V gene encodes CDR1 MNHEY and CDR2 SMNVEV (reference sequence). The CDR3 loop spans 16 amino acids. The CDR3 loop reads CASSTQVGRIGEKLFF. The CDR3 coding sequence is TGTGCCAGCAGCACCCAAGTGGGGCGTATCGGGGAAAAACTGTTTTTT. The variable domain in full, with the rest retrieved from reference TRBV27 and TRBJ1-4, is EAQVTQNPRYLITVTGKKLTVTCSQNMNHEYMSWYRQDPGLGLRQIYYSMNVEVTDKGDVPEGYKVSRKEKRNFPLILESPSPNQTSLYFCASSTQVGRIGEKLFFGSGTQLSVL.

The gene calls are TRBV7-3 and TRBJ2-1; no reliable D call. The germline V gene encodes CDR1 SGHTA and CDR2 FQGTGA. The CDR3 covers 13 residues. V dropped 5 bases and J dropped 9 bases, with 14 bases sitting between them. CDR3 nucleotide sequence: TGTGCCAGCAGCCCCCAGACTGTGAGTGAGCAGTTCTTC. Its translation is CASSPQTVSEQFF.

The chain uses TRBV27 and TRBJ1-1; D gene uncertain. Looked up from germline, CDR1 is MNHEY and CDR2 is SMNVEV (reference sequence). The CDR3 covers 14 residues. Deletions cut 3 bases from V and 1 base from J, with 9 bases between. CDR3 in amino acids: CASSFSIENTEAFF. CDR3 nucleotide sequence: TGTGCCAGCAGTTTCAGTATCGAGAACACTGAAGCTTTCTTT.

V and J are TRBV3-1 (or the pseudogene TRBV3-2) and TRBJ1-3, with TRBD1 as a possible D gene (5 bases). CDR3 length: 15 amino acids. V gave up 1 base and J gave up 0 bases, with 7 bases separating them. Germline V gene sequence: CDR1 LGHDT, CDR2 YNNKEL (reference sequence). The CDR3 DNA sequence: TGTGCCAGCAGCCAAGGCAGGGCCTCTGGAAACACCATATATTTT. It specifies CASSQGRASGNTIYF.

V gene TRBV7-2 combines with J gene TRBJ2-1; a possible D gene is TRBD2 (6 bases). Trimming took 5 bases from V and 4 from J, leaving 9 bases between them. The CDR3 extends over 13 amino acids. Germline V gene lookup returns CDR1 SGHTA and CDR2 FQGNSA. The CDR3 DNA follows: TGTGCCAGCAGCCGGGACTTTTACAATGAGCAGTTCTTC. It yields the protein CASSRDFYNEQFF.

This sequence joins TRBV10-3 and TRBJ1-1; 9 nucleotides align to TRBD1. V dropped 10 bases and J dropped 7; count of bases not matched to a gene: 7. The CDR3 is made up of 12 amino acids. The V gene's germline CDR1 is ENHRY and CDR2 SYGVKD. The DNA of the CDR3 is TGTGCCAGCTCACAGGGGGCGGATGAAGCTTTCTTT. Translating gives CASSQGADEAFF.

The J gene is TRBJ1-5, the V gene TRBV6-1; TRBD1 matches at 7 bases. Germline trimming cut 3 bases from V and 4 bases from J; bases unmatched to any gene: 6. This CDR3 is 15 amino acids long. CDR1 is MNHNS, CDR2 SASEGT, per germline. The CDR3: CASSEGTVINQPQHF. As DNA, the CDR3 is TGTGCCAGCAGTGAGGGGACAGTGATAAATCAGCCCCAGCATTTT.

DNA for the CDR3: TGTGCCTGGAGTGTACAAACAGATACGCAGTATTTT. Amino acids: CAWSVQTDTQYF. The J gene is TRBJ2-3, the V gene TRBV30; D unresolved. V shed 0 bases and J shed 3 bases, with 4 bases lying between them. This CDR3 comprises 12 residues. The germline V gene encodes CDR1 GTSNPN and CDR2 SVGIG (reference sequence).

The J gene is TRBJ1-1, the V gene TRBV9; D gene ambiguous. The germline V gene encodes CDR1 SGDLS and CDR2 YYNGEE. The CDR3 runs to 13 residues. Deletions cut 5 bases from V and 1 base from J, with 9 bases between. The CDR3 region is CASSILANTEAFF. The CDR3, as DNA: TGTGCCAGCAGTATCTTGGCGAACACTGAAGCTTTCTTT.

The chain has TRBV5-5 and TRBJ1-6; D is perhaps TRBD1 (5 bases). Trimming took off 0 bases at V and 6 bases at J, with 7 bases between the two ends. The length of the CDR3 is 14 residues. Germline V gene data show CDR1 as SGHKS and CDR2 as YYEKEE (reference sequence). For the CDR3, the DNA is TGTGCCAGCAGCTTGGCGACAGCTAATTCACCCCTCCACTTT. Amino acid sequence: CASSLATANSPLHF.

The chain joins TRBV4-1 to TRBJ1-1, with TRBD1 as a possible D gene (6 bases). There are 17 residues in the CDR3. The germline V gene has CDR1 MGHRA and CDR2 YSYEKL. Trimming removed 4 bases from V and 1 base from J, with 19 bases in between. The CDR3 spells CASSLGRDTLRNTEAFF. The CDR3 DNA sequence: TGCGCCAGCAGCCTGGGCCGGGACACACTCCGGAACACTGAAGCTTTCTTT.

CDR3 bases: TGTGCCAGCAGCTTGGTTGGCGGGACAGCTACCTACAATGAGCAGTTCTTC. The encoded protein is CASSLVGGTATYNEQFF. V and J are TRBV5-6 and TRBJ2-1; TRBD1 might be the D (7 bases). V was trimmed by 0 bases and J by 2 bases, leaving 15 bases between them. CDR1 SGHDT and CDR2 YYEEEE come from the germline V gene. The CDR3 covers 17 residues.

The rearrangement uses TRBV24-1 and TRBJ2-1; 8 bases are shared with TRBD2. The CDR3 totals 16 residues. Germline V gene sequence: CDR1 KGHDR, CDR2 SFDVKD. V was clipped by 3 bases and J by 2 bases; unmatched bases: 5. The CDR3 DNA is TGTGCCACCAGTGATCCCGAGCGGGGGCCCTACAATGAGCAGTTCTTC. Protein: CATSDPERGPYNEQFF.

This chain connects TRBV15 to TRBJ1-5, with a possible D match to TRBD1 (6 bases). Between the trimmed V and J ends, which lost 0 bases and 1 base, there was a span of 13 bases. Germline CDR1 and CDR2: LNHNV and YYDKDF (reference sequence). This CDR3 contains 17 residues. Here the CDR3 DNA reads TGTGCCACCAGCAGAGACAGACAGGTCCGGAGCAATCAGCCCCAGCATTTT. Protein sequence: CATSRDRQVRSNQPQHF.

The chain links TRBV10-1 to TRBJ1-1, with TRBD1 identical over 10 bases. CDR1 is WNHNN and CDR2 is SYGVQD in the germline V gene (reference sequence). This CDR3 region has 14 residues. V was clipped by 0 bases and J by 9 bases; unmatched bases: 4. The CDR3 sequence: CASSESRTGGQAFF. CDR3 bases: TGCGCCAGCAGTGAGTCGAGGACAGGGGGACAAGCTTTCTTT.

The rearrangement links TRBV6-1 to TRBJ2-2; D is possibly TRBD1 (6 bases). V was shortened by 4 bases and J by 0 bases, with 12 bases between the two germline ends. CDR1 MNHNS and CDR2 SASEGT come from the germline V gene. There are 16 residues in the CDR3. This CDR3 is CASSGGHLSNTGELFF. The CDR3 DNA reads as TGTGCCAGCAGTGGGGGACATCTCTCGAACACCGGGGAGCTGTTTTTT.

The chain combines TRBV7-9 with TRBJ1-1, with TRBD1 matching over 9 bases. After removal of 3 bases from V and 1 base from J, the junction contained 3 bases not matched to a gene. The CDR3 is 15 residues long. Looked up from germline, CDR1 is SEHNR and CDR2 is FQNEAQ (reference sequence). The DNA for the CDR3 is TGTGCCAGCAGCTTTCGACAGGGGGGGAACACTGAAGCTTTCTTT. Protein: CASSFRQGGNTEAFF.

This chain joins TRBV10-1 and TRBJ2-1, with D hard to call. The V gene's germline CDR1 is WNHNN and CDR2 SYGVQD (reference sequence). The CDR3 loop spans 14 amino acids. V lost 6 bases and J lost 5, with 14 bases in between. The CDR3 is CASRRCRRDNEQFF. CDR3 sequence (DNA): TGCGCCAGCAGAAGGTGCCGGAGAGACAATGAGCAGTTCTTC.

The chain carries TRBV6-4 and TRBJ1-6; D call uncertain. The CDR3 has 13 amino acids. Per the germline V gene, CDR1 is MRHNA and CDR2 is SNTAGT. The germline V and J ends were trimmed by 3 bases and 7 bases, with 7 bases remaining between them. CDR3 in DNA: TGTGCCAGCAGTGATCAGTTAAATTCACCCCTCCACTTT. Amino acids: CASSDQLNSPLHF.

V and J are TRBV10-1 and TRBJ1-6, with D hard to call. CDR3 length: 15 residues. Germline lookup yields CDR1 WNHNN and CDR2 SYGVQD (reference sequence). Trimming took 1 base from V and 10 from J, leaving 14 bases between them. CDR3 in amino acids: CASSEYPASPSPLHF. CDR3 sequence (DNA): TGCGCCAGCAGTGAGTACCCCGCGTCTCCGTCACCCCTCCACTTT.